Presented here are 13 T cell receptor beta chains from one specimen sequenced in a study of control samples from healthy donors and cancer patients. Libraries were prepared by immunoSEQ multiplex PCR; TCRdb keeps only in-frame clonotypes and omits some of them. In the table there are about 170,000 clones, around 92% of which are singletons. The sequenced sample was blood. The source of these receptors is a woman between 25 and 40 years old in good health.

V and J are TRBV25-1 and TRBJ1-5, with TRBD1 matching 8 bases. Germline CDR1 and CDR2: MGHDK and SYGVNS. V was clipped by 6 bases and J by 7 bases; unmatched bases: 2. The CDR3 has 12 amino acids. CDR3 residues: CASRDRDQPQHF. The CDR3 nucleotides read TGTGCCAGCAGGGACAGGGACCAGCCCCAGCATTTT.

The gene calls are TRBV27 and TRBJ2-2, with TRBD1 identical over 10 bases. Losses at the gene ends were 4 bases for V and 3 bases for J; bases not matched to a gene: 5. Germline CDR1 is MNHEY and CDR2 is SMNVEV (reference sequence). The CDR3 covers 16 residues. The CDR3 DNA reads TGTGCCAGCAGTTCGGGACAGGGGCCCTACACCGGGGAGCTGTTTTTT. As protein: CASSSGQGPYTGELFF.

This chain connects TRBV2 to TRBJ1-2; tentatively, D is TRBD1 (5 bases). The CDR3 has 12 residues. The germline V gene encodes CDR1 SNHLY and CDR2 FYNNEI. V was trimmed by 4 bases and J by 4 bases, leaving 7 bases between them. CDR3 loop: CASSGDAYGYTF. In nucleotides, the CDR3 is TGTGCCAGCAGTGGGGACGCCTATGGCTACACCTTC.

This chain connects TRBV6-6 to TRBJ1-5, with D possibly TRBD1 on 5 matching bases. V lost 4 bases, J lost 1 base, and 11 bases lay in between. The CDR3 loop spans 15 amino acids. Germline CDR1 reads MNHNY; CDR2 reads SVGAGI (reference sequence). The CDR3 DNA sequence: TGTGCCAGCAGTTTCGGGGGAACGAGCAATCAGCCCCAGCATTTT. This translates into CASSFGGTSNQPQHF.

As to this clone: Other nucleotide sequences in the sample specify the same CDR3. The V call is TRBV18, the J call TRBJ2-3, with 11 bases lining up with TRBD2. Germline values: CDR1 KGHSH, CDR2 LQKENI. CDR3 length: 16 amino acids. J gave up 0 bases and V 3 bases, and 2 bases lay outside the gene matches. The CDR3 is CASSPRLAGSTDTQYF. The CDR3 DNA is TGTGCCAGCTCACCGAGACTAGCGGGGAGCACAGATACGCAGTATTTT.

The genes are TRBV7-9 and TRBJ1-1, with D possibly being TRBD1 (6 bases). Trimming removed 4 bases at V and 6 bases at J, with 12 bases between. CDR3 size: 13 residues. Looked up from germline, CDR1 is SEHNR and CDR2 is FQNEAQ (reference sequence). In nucleotides, the CDR3 is TGTGCCAGCAGCTCCACAGGGTGGGCTGAAGCTTTCTTT. Its protein is CASSSTGWAEAFF.

The V and J genes are TRBV5-1 and TRBJ1-2; TRBD1 matches at 9 bases. CDR3 length: 16 residues. J lost 4 bases, V lost 3 bases, and 10 bases had no gene match. Germline assignment: CDR1 SGHRS and CDR2 YFSETQ. The CDR3 DNA reads TGCGCCAGCAGCTCGCCCGGCCTGACAGGGGGCTATGGCTACACCTTC. Encoded protein: CASSSPGLTGGYGYTF. Full variable domain (remainder filled in from reference TRBV5-1 and TRBJ1-2): KAGVTQTPRYLIKTRGQQVTLSCSPISGHRSVSWYQQTPGQGLQFLFEYFSETQRNKGNFPGRFSGRQFSNSRSEMNVSTLELGDSALYLCASSSPGLTGGYGYTFGSGTRLTVV.

The chain links TRBV9 to TRBJ2-2, with TRBD1 matching over 10 bases. Germline CDR1 SGDLS, CDR2 YYNGEE. This CDR3 is built from 17 residues. V shed 0 bases, J shed 4 bases, and the junction held 6 bases outside the gene matches. CDR3 residues: CASSVGPGTGVTGELFF. CDR3 nucleotide sequence: TGTGCCAGCAGCGTAGGTCCCGGGACAGGGGTCACCGGGGAGCTGTTTTTT.

The chain has TRBV7-3 and TRBJ1-5; 7 nucleotides line up with TRBD1. CDR1 is SGHTA, CDR2 FQGTGA, per germline. The trim removed 5 bases at V and 4 bases at J, leaving 8 bases unmatched. CDR3 length equals 15 residues. The CDR3 DNA reads TGTGCCAGCAGCCCCAACAGGGGCCGAAATCAGCCCCAGCATTTT. The encoded protein is CASSPNRGRNQPQHF.

The genes are TRBV7-3 and TRBJ2-2; 8 nucleotides match TRBD2. Trimming took 4 bases from V and 3 from J; bases not matched to a gene: 4. This CDR3 has 15 amino acids. The germline CDR1 and CDR2 sequences are SGHTA and FQGTGA. In nucleotides, the CDR3 is TGTGCCAGCAGCTATAGCGGGGCGTACACCGGGGAGCTGTTTTTT. It yields the protein CASSYSGAYTGELFF.

This chain connects TRBV4-3 to TRBJ2-3; 12 positions match TRBD2. Unmatched junction bases numbered 19, after V lost 5 bases and J lost 4 bases. CDR1 and CDR2 (germline): LGHNA, YSLEER. This CDR3 is 20 amino acids long. The CDR3 protein is CASSSQGPLLAGGGADTQYF. The CDR3 DNA is TGCGCCAGCAGCTCACAGGGCCCTCTACTAGCGGGAGGAGGGGCAGATACGCAGTATTTT.

V usage is TRBV6-2 or TRBV6-3 and J usage is TRBJ1-1; possible D gene TRBD1, 5 bases. The germline V and J ends were trimmed by 2 bases and 6 bases, with 16 bases remaining between them. This CDR3 contains 15 residues. CDR1 is MNHEY, CDR2 SVGEGT, per germline. CDR3 residues: CASSYGRGRVSEAFF. The CDR3 DNA reads as TGTGCCAGCAGTTACGGGCGGGGCAGGGTCTCTGAAGCTTTCTTT.

This clone came up once. The chain carries TRBV15 and TRBJ1-3, with 7 bases matching TRBD1. Germline lookup yields CDR1 LNHNV and CDR2 YYDKDF (reference sequence). The CDR3 consists of 15 residues. After removal of 1 base from V and 3 bases from J, the junction contained 3 bases not matched to a gene. CDR3 sequence: CATSRGRQGGNTIYF. The CDR3 bases are TGTGCCACCAGCAGAGGGAGACAGGGTGGAAACACCATATATTTT.